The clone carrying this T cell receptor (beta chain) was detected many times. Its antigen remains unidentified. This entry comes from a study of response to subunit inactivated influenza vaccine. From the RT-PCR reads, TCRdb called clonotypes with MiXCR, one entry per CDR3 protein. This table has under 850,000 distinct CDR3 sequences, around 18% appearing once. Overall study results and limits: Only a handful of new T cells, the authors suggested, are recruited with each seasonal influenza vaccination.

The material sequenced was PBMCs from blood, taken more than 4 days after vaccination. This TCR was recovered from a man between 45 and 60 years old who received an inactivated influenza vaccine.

CDR3 protein: CSVRDNQETQYF. For the CDR3, the DNA is TGCAGCGTGCGGGATAACCAAGAGACCCAGTACTTC. This sequence joins TRBV29-1 and TRBJ2-5, with D possibly matching TRBD2 (6 bases). CDR1 and CDR2 (germline): SQVTM, ANQGSEA. Trimming took off 6 bases at V and 0 bases at J, with 8 bases between the two ends. The CDR3 is 12 residues long. Full variable domain (missing parts from reference TRBV29-1 and TRBJ2-5): SAVISQKPSRDICQRGTSLTIQCQVDSQVTMMFWYRQQPGQSLTLIATANQGSEATYESGFVIDKFPISRPNLTFSTLTVSNMSPEDSSIYLCSVRDNQETQYFGPGTRLLVL.